This entry lists 25 T cell receptor beta chains sequenced from one sample in a study of T cells in Graves' hyperthyroidism and ophthalmopathy. Regions amplified from RNA transcripts were the TCR beta CDR3 regions. The HTBI primer set drove a first-round RT-PCR of the TCR CDR3. One entry per CDR3 protein results from TCRdb running MiXCR on the multiplex PCR reads. The table has roughly 290,000 distinct CDR3 sequences, about 15% seen once. The sample consisted of blood. These receptors were obtained from a woman aged 55-69 years with Graves' ophthalmopathy.

This clonotype was seen a handful of times. V gene TRBV9 combines with J gene TRBJ2-5; D unresolved. Per germline, CDR1 SGDLS and CDR2 YYNGEE. The CDR3 loop spans 14 amino acids. With 2 bases removed from V and 5 bases from J, the gap between germline ends came to 13 bases. DNA for the CDR3: TGTGCCAGCAGCGTTTCATTGGCTTGGGAGACCCAGTACTTC. Protein sequence: CASSVSLAWETQYF.

The chain uses TRBV29-1 and TRBJ1-2; possibly TRBD1 for D (5 bases). The CDR3 loop spans 11 amino acids. Looked up from germline, CDR1 is SQVTM and CDR2 is ANQGSEA. Trimming removed 3 bases from V and 4 bases from J, with 6 bases in between. CDR3 protein: CSVEGVYGYTF. In DNA form, the CDR3 reads TGCAGCGTTGAGGGGGTCTATGGCTACACCTTC.

The chain uses TRBV5-1 and TRBJ1-1, with 10 positions matching TRBD1. The CDR3 sequence is 16 residues long. V lost 1 base to trimming and J lost 1 base; unmatched junction nucleotides: 4. From germline, CDR1 is SGHRS and CDR2 YFSETQ. CDR3 amino acids: CASSLRDRGKNTEAFF. DNA of the CDR3: TGCGCCAGCAGCTTGAGGGACAGGGGAAAGAACACTGAAGCTTTCTTT.

The CDR3 sequence is CASSPRGQGMYEQFF. In nucleotides, the CDR3 is TGTGCCAGCAGCCCTCGGGGACAGGGTATGTATGAGCAGTTCTTC. V gene TRBV6-2 or TRBV6-3 combines with J gene TRBJ2-1; 9 nucleotides line up with TRBD1. The CDR3 runs to 15 residues. Losses at the gene ends were 6 bases for V and 8 bases for J; bases not matched to a gene: 11. Germline values: CDR1 MNHEY, CDR2 SVGEGT.

J is TRBJ1-1 and V is TRBV7-6; D is unresolved. The length of the CDR3 is 13 residues. Deletions cut 7 bases from V and 3 bases from J, with 12 bases between. From germline, CDR1 is SGHVS and CDR2 FNYEAQ. CDR3 in DNA: TGTGCCAGCAACAAGACGGGCGACACTGAAGCTTTCTTT. Its protein is CASNKTGDTEAFF.

The V gene is TRBV27, the J gene TRBJ1-3; maybe TRBD1 (6 bases). V lost 6 bases and J 0 bases, leaving 12 bases between the germline ends. Germline lookup yields CDR1 MNHEY and CDR2 SMNVEV (reference sequence). This CDR3 is built from 15 residues. CDR3 protein: CASRPGQSSGNTIYF. The CDR3 DNA follows: TGTGCCAGCAGACCTGGACAGAGCTCTGGAAACACCATATATTTT.

This clonotype showed up just a few times. The chain joins TRBV7-6 to TRBJ2-2; TRBD1 aligns across 10 bases. CDR3 size: 17 residues. CDR1 is SGHVS, CDR2 FNYEAQ, per germline. Trimming at V came to 5 bases and at J to 5 bases, leaving 11 bases not matched to a gene. The CDR3 DNA sequence: TGTGCCAGCAGCCCCCAACCCCGGGACAGGGGAACCGGGGAGCTGTTTTTT. This translates into CASSPQPRDRGTGELFF.

This clonotype was picked up many times. The V and J genes are TRBV2 and TRBJ2-1; 10 positions agree with TRBD2. J lost 7 bases, V lost 5 bases, and 8 bases had no gene match. This CDR3 has 15 residues. Germline V gene lookup returns CDR1 SNHLY and CDR2 FYNNEI. The CDR3 is CASSRVSGGPNEQFF. The CDR3 DNA reads TGTGCCAGCAGTCGAGTTAGCGGGGGGCCGAATGAGCAGTTCTTC.

This clonotype showed up just a few times. This chain uses TRBV12-3 or TRBV12-4 with TRBJ2-3; 14 positions agree with TRBD2. This CDR3 comprises 16 residues. The trim removed 1 base at V and 5 bases at J, leaving 2 bases unmatched. In DNA form, the CDR3 reads TGTGCCAGCAGTTTAGGACTAGCGGGGGGGTTAGATACGCAGTATTTT. Amino acids: CASSLGLAGGLDTQYF.

This clonotype has at least ten counts. The V call is TRBV11-2, the J call TRBJ2-5; no clear D. Germline V CDR1 and CDR2: SGHAT, FQNNGV. The CDR3 covers 13 residues. Trimming removed 1 base from V and 5 bases from J, with 8 bases in between. This CDR3 reads CASSLVGTETQYF. The CDR3 nucleotides read TGTGCCAGCAGCTTAGTGGGAACGGAGACCCAGTACTTC.

The chain couples TRBV2 to TRBJ1-4; tentatively, D is TRBD1 (5 bases). CDR3 size: 14 residues. Trimming shortened V by 2 bases and J by 2 bases, and 6 bases separated the two germline ends. Germline CDR1 SNHLY, CDR2 FYNNEI. The CDR3 spells CASSEQGTNEKLFF. The CDR3 nucleotides are TGTGCCAGCAGTGAACAGGGTACTAATGAAAAACTGTTTTTT.

This chain uses TRBV9 with TRBJ1-6, with D possibly TRBD1 on 5 matching bases. The CDR3 is 15 amino acids. V shed 3 bases and J shed 7 bases, with 14 bases lying between them. CDR1 and CDR2 from the germline V gene are SGDLS and YYNGEE. In nucleotides, the CDR3 is TGTGCCAGCAGCGCGCAATCGGACACCAATTCACCCCTCCACTTT. It is translated as CASSAQSDTNSPLHF. The whole variable domain, filled in from reference TRBV9 and TRBJ1-6, reads DSGVTQTPKHLITATGQRVTLRCSPRSGDLSVYWYQQSLDQGLQFLIQYYNGEERAKGNILERFSAQQFPDLHSELNLSSLELGDSALYFCASSAQSDTNSPLHFGNGTRLTVT.

This clonotype was detected ten times or more. This chain links TRBV7-2 with TRBJ1-3, with unresolved D. Germline CDR1 reads SGHTA; CDR2 reads FQGNSA. Trimming removed 3 bases from V and 0 bases from J, with 15 bases in between. The CDR3 spans 17 residues. The DNA of the CDR3 is TGTGCCAGCAGCTTTCCAATCACCCGACCCTCTGGAAACACCATATATTTT. Translated: CASSFPITRPSGNTIYF.

This rearrangement joins TRBV20-1 to TRBJ2-1; 12 bases line up with TRBD2. From germline, CDR1 is DFQATT and CDR2 SNEGSKA (reference sequence). The J segment lost 8 bases and the V segment lost 4 bases, leaving 6 bases of the junction unmatched. The CDR3 length is 14 residues. The CDR3 sequence: CSAKLAGGGDEQFF. In nucleotides, the CDR3 is TGCAGTGCTAAACTAGCGGGAGGTGGGGATGAGCAGTTCTTC.

The rearrangement links TRBV12-3 or TRBV12-4 to TRBJ2-7; the match to TRBD1 covers 7 bases. The CDR3 sequence is 12 residues long. V shed 5 bases and J 7 bases; nucleotides not matched to a gene: 5. CDR3 residues: CASSHRTGEQYF. The CDR3 DNA sequence: TGTGCCAGCAGTCACCGGACAGGAGAGCAGTACTTC.

The chain links TRBV5-1 to TRBJ2-3, with TRBD1 matching over 7 bases. The ends lost 3 bases at V and 2 bases at J; junction bases unmatched: 6. Per the germline V gene, CDR1 is SGHRS and CDR2 is YFSETQ. This CDR3 has 15 residues. The CDR3 loop reads CASSWGQINTDTQYF. The CDR3 DNA follows: TGCGCCAGCAGCTGGGGACAGATCAACACAGATACGCAGTATTTT.

This clonotype was seen ten or more times. This chain connects TRBV7-2 to TRBJ2-1, with unresolved D. Germline CDR1 and CDR2: SGHTA and FQGNSA. The CDR3 has 14 amino acids. V was shortened by 4 bases and J by 3 bases, with 10 bases between the two germline ends. DNA of the CDR3: TGTGCCAGCAGCTCCCGGGTGGACTACAATGAGCAGTTCTTC. The encoded protein is CASSSRVDYNEQFF.

This clonotype was seen a few times. V and J are TRBV6-6 and TRBJ2-5, with 8 bases aligning to TRBD1. This CDR3 is built from 16 residues. Germline V gene sequence: CDR1 MNHNY, CDR2 SVGAGI (reference sequence). V lost 4 bases, J lost 4 bases, and 11 bases stayed unmatched. Here the CDR3 DNA reads TGTGCCAGCAGTTCCTCGGCAGGGGGCCAGAGAGAGACCCAGTACTTC. Protein sequence: CASSSSAGGQRETQYF.

This chain links TRBV12-3 or TRBV12-4 with TRBJ1-5; D uncertain. Trimming took off 2 bases at V and 0 bases at J, with 5 bases between the two ends. The CDR3 extends over 14 amino acids. CDR3 amino acids: CASSLHLSNQPQHF. The CDR3, as DNA: TGTGCCAGCAGTTTACACCTTAGCAATCAGCCCCAGCATTTT.

There are many counts of this clonotype. The chain joins TRBV6-2 or TRBV6-3 to TRBJ2-7, with TRBD1 matching 8 bases. CDR1 and CDR2 from the germline V gene are MNHEY and SVGEGT. The CDR3 extends over 15 amino acids. Unmatched junction bases numbered 8, after V lost 6 bases and J lost 1 base. The CDR3 here is CASRVVGQESYEQYF. In DNA form, the CDR3 reads TGTGCCAGCAGAGTGGTGGGACAGGAATCCTACGAGCAGTACTTC.

Regarding this clonotype: This sequence may be a read error, since a much larger clone differs from it by one base. This rearrangement joins TRBV3-1 to TRBJ2-7; D call uncertain. CDR1 is LGHDT, CDR2 YNNKEL, per germline (reference sequence). Trimming shortened V by 0 bases and J by 2 bases, and 14 bases separated the two germline ends. The CDR3 covers 16 residues. The DNA of the CDR3 is TGTGCCAGCAGCCAAGATACCGTTATAGGCCCCTACGAGCAGTACTTC. This sequence encodes CASSQDTVIGPYEQYF.

This clonotype was picked up many times. This chain links TRBV18 with TRBJ1-1; D gene ambiguous. This CDR3 is 15 amino acids long. V shed 1 base and J shed 4 bases, with 13 bases lying between them. In germline, CDR1 is KGHSH, CDR2 LQKENI. CDR3 bases: TGTGCCAGCTCACCACTTCGAGGTGCCGGCACTGAAGCTTTCTTT. It is translated as CASSPLRGAGTEAFF.

This clonotype was detected ten times or more. J is TRBJ1-4 and V is TRBV29-1, with D maybe TRBD1 (6 bases). V was shortened by 6 bases and J by 7 bases, with 18 bases between the two germline ends. CDR3 length: 14 residues. CDR1 and CDR2 from the germline V gene are SQVTM and ANQGSEA. CDR3 protein: CSVGGPGSGEKLFF. CDR3 sequence (DNA): TGCAGCGTCGGGGGCCCAGGCTCCGGTGAAAAACTGTTTTTT.

This clonotype appeared many times. The chain carries TRBV9 and TRBJ1-3, with a possible D match to TRBD1 (6 bases). This CDR3 region has 16 residues. V lost 4 bases to trimming and J lost 0 bases, with 14 bases between them. CDR1 and CDR2 from the germline V gene are SGDLS and YYNGEE. Here the CDR3 reads CASSRGGRASGNTIYF. CDR3 sequence (DNA): TGTGCCAGCAGCAGGGGGGGTCGCGCCTCTGGAAACACCATATATTTT.

This clonotype was recorded many times. The rearrangement uses TRBV12-3 or TRBV12-4 and TRBJ2-6; D not certain. Trimming left V 7 bases short and J 0 bases short, with 10 bases between. This CDR3 has 15 amino acids. The CDR3 is CASTPVGSGANVLTF. In DNA form, the CDR3 reads TGTGCCAGCACCCCCGTAGGCTCTGGGGCCAACGTCCTGACTTTC.